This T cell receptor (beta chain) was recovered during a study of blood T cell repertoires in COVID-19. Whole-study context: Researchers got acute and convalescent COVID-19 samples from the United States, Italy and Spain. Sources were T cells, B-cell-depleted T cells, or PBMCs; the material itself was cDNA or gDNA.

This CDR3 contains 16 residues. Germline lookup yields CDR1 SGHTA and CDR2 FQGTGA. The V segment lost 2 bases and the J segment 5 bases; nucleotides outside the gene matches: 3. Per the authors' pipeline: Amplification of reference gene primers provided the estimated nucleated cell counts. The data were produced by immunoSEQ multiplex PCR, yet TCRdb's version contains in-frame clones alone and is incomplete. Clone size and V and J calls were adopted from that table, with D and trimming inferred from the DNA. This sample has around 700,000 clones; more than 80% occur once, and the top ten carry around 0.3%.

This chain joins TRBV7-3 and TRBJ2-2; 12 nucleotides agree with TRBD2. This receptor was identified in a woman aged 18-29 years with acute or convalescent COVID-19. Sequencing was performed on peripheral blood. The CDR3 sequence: CASSLFGTSGTGELFF. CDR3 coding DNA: TGTGCCAGCAGCTTATTTGGGACTAGCGGGACCGGGGAGCTGTTTTTT.